What follows are 28 T cell receptor beta chains derived from one specimen sequenced in a study of human thymus T cells. Resections were taken during corrective heart surgery, and the thymus tissue came from these. Sequencing was performed with immunoSEQ multiplex PCR; in TCRdb, only in-frame clones are kept and a portion is missing. The data hold fewer than 90,000 clones, with around 96% observed a single time. Sample: thymus tissue. The source is a boy under two years old with a congenital heart defect but otherwise immunologically healthy.

The V and J genes are TRBV27 and TRBJ2-3, with D possibly being TRBD1 (6 bases). Trimming cost V 5 bases and J 2 bases, with 20 bases left between them. Germline CDR1 MNHEY, CDR2 SMNVEV (reference sequence). This CDR3 comprises 17 residues. The CDR3 nucleotides read TGTGCCAGCAGTACGGGACACCAATGGGGGCCCACAGATACGCAGTATTTT. Protein: CASSTGHQWGPTDTQYF.

This rearrangement joins TRBV9 to TRBJ2-5; TRBD2 matches 8 bases. In germline, CDR1 is SGDLS, CDR2 YYNGEE. With 4 bases clipped from V and 5 bases from J, the junction kept 10 bases outside the gene matches. The CDR3 covers 15 residues. The CDR3 is CASSPQAGVGETQYF. The CDR3 region has the DNA TGTGCCAGCAGCCCCCAAGCGGGGGTGGGGGAGACCCAGTACTTC.

The sample holds one count of this clone. The chain uses TRBV6-1 and TRBJ2-1, with D tentatively TRBD1 (6 bases). Trimming removed 7 bases at V and 5 bases at J, with 15 bases between. This CDR3 comprises 14 residues. Germline CDR1 is MNHNS and CDR2 is SASEGT. In nucleotides, the CDR3 is TGTGCCAGCATCGTTGGGGGCGCGGACAATGAGCAGTTCTTC. It codes for CASIVGGADNEQFF.

J is TRBJ2-3 and V is TRBV6-6; TRBD2 might be the D (6 bases). Trimming took off 1 base at V and 8 bases at J, with 16 bases between the two ends. Germline assignment: CDR1 MNHNY and CDR2 SVGAGI (reference sequence). The CDR3 length is 15 residues. The CDR3 region has the DNA TGTGCCAGCAGTTACTGGCTAGCGCCCCGAGGTACGCAGTATTTT. Its translation: CASSYWLAPRGTQYF.

The chain links TRBV27 to TRBJ1-1; TRBD1 aligns across 8 bases. The CDR3 covers 13 residues. V was clipped by 5 bases and J by 3 bases; unmatched bases: 2. Germline lookup yields CDR1 MNHEY and CDR2 SMNVEV (reference sequence). The CDR3 DNA reads as TGTGCCAGCAGTCGGACAGGGTACACTGAAGCTTTCTTT. Amino acid sequence: CASSRTGYTEAFF.

The chain joins TRBV28 to TRBJ2-7, with D maybe TRBD2 (5 bases). This CDR3 has 14 amino acids. V was shortened by 7 bases and J by 5 bases, with 18 bases between the two germline ends. Germline V gene lookup returns CDR1 MDHEN and CDR2 SYDVKM. The CDR3 loop reads CASTARVGEHEQYF. The CDR3 DNA reads TGTGCCAGCACTGCCCGGGTCGGGGAACACGAGCAGTACTTC.

The V gene is TRBV11-2, the J gene TRBJ1-1; D uncertain. In germline, CDR1 is SGHAT, CDR2 FQNNGV. Trimming removed 5 bases at V and 6 bases at J, with 10 bases between. The CDR3 consists of 12 residues. The CDR3 sequence: CASSPSRAEAFF. The CDR3, as DNA: TGTGCCAGCAGCCCAAGTAGGGCTGAAGCTTTCTTT. The full variable domain, its missing parts supplied by reference TRBV11-2 and TRBJ1-1, is EAGVAQSPRYKIIEKRQSVAFWCNPISGHATLYWYQQILGQGPKLLIQFQNNGVVDDSQLPKDRFSAERLKGVDSTLKIQPAKLEDSAVYLCASSPSRAEAFFGQGTRLTVV.

V is TRBV29-1 and J is TRBJ2-2, with TRBD1 matching over 10 bases. V trimming: 7 bases; J trimming: 6 bases; junction bases outside the gene matches: 5. The CDR3 runs 13 residues. Germline CDR1 and CDR2: SQVTM and ANQGSEA. The DNA for the CDR3 is TGCAGCGCTTGGGACAGGGGACCCGGGGAGCTGTTTTTT. Protein product: CSAWDRGPGELFF.

This clone occurred once. In DNA, the CDR3 is TGTGCCAGCATTCCTAACCTCCGGGACAGGACCTACCTCTCTGGAAACACCATATATTTT. This sequence encodes CASIPNLRDRTYLSGNTIYF. The chain is built from TRBV6-4 and TRBJ1-3; 8 bases fit TRBD1. CDR3 length: 20 residues. Trimming removed 7 bases from V and 0 bases from J; junction bases left unmatched: 20. The germline V gene has CDR1 MRHNA and CDR2 SNTAGT.

The chain recombines TRBV19 with TRBJ1-4; TRBD1 might be the D (5 bases). Germline CDR1 and CDR2: LNHDA and SQIVND (reference sequence). The CDR3 runs 18 residues. Trimming took 0 bases from V and 1 from J, leaving 15 bases between them. CDR3 region: CASSIEKTATLTNEKLFF. The CDR3 DNA reads TGTGCCAGTAGTATAGAGAAGACAGCCACACTAACTAATGAAAAACTGTTTTTT.

The chain combines TRBV15 with TRBJ2-3; D is tentatively TRBD1 or TRBD2 (5 bases each). V lost 1 base and J 2 bases, leaving 19 bases between the germline ends. CDR1 and CDR2 (germline): LNHNV, YYDKDF (reference sequence). CDR3 size: 18 residues. CDR3 nucleotide sequence: TGTGCCACCAGCAGAGTTAGGAAGAGGGGTAGCCTCACAGATACGCAGTATTTT. Translating it yields CATSRVRKRGSLTDTQYF.

The rearrangement uses TRBV19 and TRBJ2-7; 7 bases fit TRBD1. CDR3 size: 14 residues. Germline CDR1 LNHDA, CDR2 SQIVND (reference sequence). J was trimmed by 3 bases and V by 6 bases; bases with no gene match: 8. CDR3 coding DNA: TGTGCCAGTAGCGACAGGGAAAGGTTCTACGAGCAGTACTTC. It translates to CASSDRERFYEQYF.

This chain joins TRBV19 and TRBJ1-1; D gene ambiguous. V lost 6 bases and J lost 1, with 12 bases in between. The CDR3 runs to 14 residues. Looked up from germline, CDR1 is LNHDA and CDR2 is SQIVND (reference sequence). The CDR3 loop reads CASRAAGSNTEAFF. The CDR3 nucleotides are TGTGCCAGTAGGGCGGCGGGTTCGAACACTGAAGCTTTCTTT.

V gene TRBV5-8 combines with J gene TRBJ2-7, with D tentatively TRBD1 (5 bases). The V end was cut by 4 bases, the J end by 11 bases, with 22 bases between. CDR1 is SGHTS, CDR2 YDEGEE, per germline. The CDR3 has 14 amino acids. DNA for the CDR3: TGTGCCAGCAGCGTAGGACAAACGATAGGCCGGGAGTACTTC. Encoded protein: CASSVGQTIGREYF.

This sequence joins TRBV6-1 and TRBJ2-2; 7 bases are shared with TRBD1. After removal of 7 bases from V and 0 bases from J, the junction contained 5 bases not matched to a gene. From germline, CDR1 is MNHNS and CDR2 SASEGT. The CDR3 is 15 residues long. CDR3 amino acids: CASNLDRPNTGELFF. For the CDR3, the DNA is TGTGCCAGCAACTTGGACAGGCCGAACACCGGGGAGCTGTTTTTT.

The CDR3 sequence: CASSLDRGSRTQYF. The DNA of the CDR3 is TGTGCCAGCAGCTTAGATCGGGGTTCGAGGACCCAGTACTTC. V and J are TRBV7-9 and TRBJ2-5; possible D gene TRBD2, 5 bases. This CDR3 comprises 14 residues. The germline CDR1 and CDR2 sequences are SEHNR and FQNEAQ (reference sequence). Trimming left V 1 base short and J 7 bases short, with 13 bases between. Based on the CDR3 plus reference TRBV7-9 and TRBJ2-5, the full variable domain is DTGVSQNPRHKITKRGQNVTFRCDPISEHNRLYWYRQTLGQGPEFLTYFQNEAQLEKSRLLSDRFSAERPKGSFSTLEIQRTEQGDSAMYLCASSLDRGSRTQYFGPGTRLLVL.

This chain uses TRBV6-6 with TRBJ1-1, with 8 positions matching TRBD1. In germline, CDR1 is MNHNY, CDR2 SVGAGI (reference sequence). The CDR3 is made up of 13 amino acids. V lost 7 bases to trimming and J lost 1 base; unmatched junction nucleotides: 2. This CDR3 reads CASIGQGNTEAFF. CDR3 in DNA: TGTGCCAGCATCGGACAGGGGAACACTGAAGCTTTCTTT.

This sequence joins TRBV5-4 and TRBJ1-1; D ambiguous. CDR1 is SGHNT and CDR2 is YYREEE in the germline V gene (reference sequence). The CDR3 has 14 residues. The V gene lost 2 bases and the J gene lost 0 bases, with 8 bases spanning the gap. The CDR3 is CASSFTAVNTEAFF. The CDR3 coding sequence is TGTGCCAGCAGCTTTACGGCGGTGAACACTGAAGCTTTCTTT.

The chain is built from TRBV28 and TRBJ2-7; 10 bases fit TRBD2. The V and J ends lost 2 bases and 6 bases, in that order; junction bases with no gene match: 16. The CDR3 totals 18 residues. Germline-derived CDR1 and CDR2 are MDHEN and SYDVKM. As DNA, the CDR3 is TGTGCCAGCAGTTTAACAGTCAGCGGGAGGGCCCCTCTCGGCGAGCAGTACTTC. As protein: CASSLTVSGRAPLGEQYF.

This clone came up a few times. The rearrangement uses TRBV10-1 and TRBJ2-7; TRBD1 agrees at 9 bases. CDR3 size: 13 residues. Germline V lookup: CDR1 WNHNN, CDR2 SYGVQD (reference sequence). Unmatched junction bases numbered 7, after V lost 11 bases and J lost 2 bases. The CDR3 DNA sequence: TGCGCCTCCTCCGGGACAGGGCCCTACGAGCAGTACTTC. As protein: CASSGTGPYEQYF.

The rearrangement uses TRBV5-1 and TRBJ2-7, with a weak D call TRBD2 (5 bases). The germline gives CDR1 SGHRS, CDR2 YFSETQ. Trimming cost V 4 bases and J 1 base, with 18 bases left between them. The CDR3 runs to 16 residues. CDR3 sequence reads: CASSARWKRRSYEQYF. The CDR3 DNA reads as TGCGCCAGCAGCGCTCGCTGGAAGCGGAGATCCTACGAGCAGTACTTC.

The rearrangement joins TRBV7-6 to TRBJ1-1; possible D gene TRBD1, 5 bases. Germline CDR1 reads SGHVS; CDR2 reads FNYEAQ. V was trimmed by 2 bases and J by 5 bases, leaving 9 bases between them. The CDR3 is made up of 13 amino acids. CDR3 in DNA: TGTGCCAGCAGCTTAAACTGGGGGACTGAAGCTTTCTTT. Encoded protein: CASSLNWGTEAFF.

A note on this clone: A read error may account for a junction end that differs from germline. The chain is built from TRBV4-3 and TRBJ1-6, with a tentative D call TRBD1 (5 bases). CDR1 LGHNA and CDR2 YSLEER come from the germline V gene. The CDR3 totals 10 residues. The CDR3 loop is CASSQGERAF. The CDR3 DNA follows: TGCGCCAGCAGCCAGGGGGAGAGAGCCTTT.

This chain joins TRBV6-4 and TRBJ1-1; D unresolved. The CDR3 extends over 13 amino acids. V was trimmed by 2 bases and J by 7 bases, leaving 11 bases between them. Germline assignment: CDR1 MRHNA and CDR2 SNTAGT. The CDR3 coding sequence is TGTGCCAGCAGTGACGTCGCCGGCAGTGAAGCTTTCTTT. This encodes CASSDVAGSEAFF.

The V gene is TRBV7-9, the J gene TRBJ1-4, with D uncertain. CDR3 length: 15 residues. The V end lost 3 bases, the J end lost 0 bases, and 8 bases lay between the germline ends. Per germline, CDR1 SEHNR and CDR2 FQNEAQ (reference sequence). The CDR3 DNA reads TGTGCCAGCAGCTTTGGAAGAACAACTAATGAAAAACTGTTTTTT. As protein: CASSFGRTTNEKLFF. The entire variable domain, with the rest obtained from reference TRBV7-9 and TRBJ1-4, is as follows: DTGVSQNPRHKITKRGQNVTFRCDPISEHNRLYWYRQTLGQGPEFLTYFQNEAQLEKSRLLSDRFSAERPKGSFSTLEIQRTEQGDSAMYLCASSFGRTTNEKLFFGSGTQLSVL.

This chain links TRBV13 with TRBJ2-7; TRBD2 agrees at 11 bases. CDR1 is PRHDT and CDR2 is FYEKMQ in the germline V gene (reference sequence). After removal of 4 bases from V and 3 bases from J, the junction contained 11 bases not matched to a gene. The CDR3 is made up of 17 amino acids. The CDR3 loop reads CASSSPVGTSGVYEQYF. CDR3 sequence (DNA): TGTGCCAGCAGCTCACCCGTCGGGACTAGCGGAGTCTACGAGCAGTACTTC.

This chain uses TRBV29-1 with TRBJ2-5, with 11 positions matching TRBD1. The V gene's germline CDR1 is SQVTM and CDR2 ANQGSEA. CDR3 length: 17 amino acids. V was clipped by 3 bases and J by 5 bases; unmatched bases: 14. This chain's CDR3 is CSVDGKRTGGSGETQYF. CDR3 nucleotides: TGCAGCGTTGATGGAAAGAGGACAGGGGGCTCGGGGGAGACCCAGTACTTC.

This clone came up a few times. The V call is TRBV25-1, the J call TRBJ1-2; 9 nucleotides align to TRBD1. V lost 1 base to trimming and J lost 8 bases; unmatched junction nucleotides: 8. This CDR3 spans 15 amino acids. The V gene's germline CDR1 is MGHDK and CDR2 SYGVNS. CDR3 sequence: CASSELGQGTGGYTF. The CDR3 DNA sequence: TGTGCCAGCAGTGAATTGGGACAGGGTACGGGGGGCTACACCTTC.